The T cell receptor beta chain described here comes from a study of a mutant IDH1 vaccine in newly diagnosed glioma. Turning to the study itself: Earlier treatment was radiotherapy, temozolomide, or both, with most getting both. Overall study findings and caveats: Most patients, around 93%, showed vaccine-induced immune responses. Shifts in the top peripheral T cell clonotypes seemed unrelated to pseudoprogression.

V lost 8 bases to trimming and J lost 3 bases; unmatched junction nucleotides: 2. The CDR3 runs 13 residues. The germline V gene encodes CDR1 MNHEY and CDR2 SVGAGI. Produced via immunoSEQ multiplex PCR; TCRdb's table is partial and in-frame only. The sample lists 35,000 to 40,000 clones, roughly 92% occurring once. About this clone: The target antigen is unknown.

Specified time point: baseline, week 1 (first vaccination visit). Stated treatment: pre-vaccination baseline after standard-of-care therapy. The rearrangement links TRBV6-5 to TRBJ2-5, with 11 bases that match TRBD2. This receptor was obtained from a man younger than 30 with glioma. The sample was PBMCs, taken from a glioma patient treated with radiotherapy, temozolomide or both. Here the CDR3 reads CASGSGREETQYF. In DNA, the CDR3 is TGTGCCAGCGGTAGCGGGAGGGAAGAGACCCAGTACTTC.